This paragraph covers one TCR beta chain sequence. As handled by the study authors: Counts of nucleated cells, estimated from reference gene primer amplification, were obtained. Measured with immunoSEQ multiplex PCR; TCRdb has only the in-frame clones, and not every one. V and J calls and clone size come straight from that table; D and trimming were deduced from the DNA. The table records 98,000 or so clones, 70% to 90% of them present only once. V was shortened by 4 bases and J by 0 bases, with 14 bases between the two germline ends. Germline values: CDR1 SGDLS, CDR2 YYNGEE. This CDR3 region has 16 residues. The sample comes from a study of blood T cell repertoires in COVID-19. About the study: Sites across the United States, Italy and Spain contributed samples from acute and convalescent COVID-19. PBMCs, B-cell-depleted T cells, or T cells were the source of the cDNA or gDNA that made up the material.

This TCR was sampled from a woman between 55 and 75 years old in a cohort sampled during active or convalescent COVID-19. Sequenced material: peripheral blood. The gene calls are TRBV9 and TRBJ1-3; D remains unclear. The CDR3 spells CASSSRTGSSGNTIYF. DNA of the CDR3: TGTGCCAGCAGCAGCAGGACTGGTAGCTCTGGAAACACCATATATTTT. Combining the CDR3 with reference TRBV9 and TRBJ1-3 gives the whole variable domain DSGVTQTPKHLITATGQRVTLRCSPRSGDLSVYWYQQSLDQGLQFLIQYYNGEERAKGNILERFSAQQFPDLHSELNLSSLELGDSALYFCASSSRTGSSGNTIYFGEGSWLTVV.